This TCR beta chain comes out of a study of T cell repertoires in cytomegalovirus infection. Study context: Both CMV infection and a matching HLA type were indicated by public TCR beta signatures.

Germline V gene lookup returns CDR1 DFQATT and CDR2 SNEGSKA (reference sequence). CDR3 length: 14 residues. Trimming left V 3 bases short and J 8 bases short, with 16 bases between. TCRdb itself ran the reads through MiXCR, one entry per CDR3 protein. The sample consists of just over 300,000 distinct CDR3 sequences, around a sixth of them appearing once. Study conclusions and caveats: The study found HLA-C-restricted CMV-specific TCR beta clonotypes dominating the ex vivo response. People with CMV and the relevant HLA were identified by cumulative public TCR beta family frequency.

On this clonotype itself: Antigen specificity is unknown.

V is TRBV20-1 and J is TRBJ1-4; perhaps TRBD1 as D (5 bases). The source is a human donor in good health (CMV status not recorded). Some clones in this sample may be carry-over from other donors' samples. Input material: PBMCs. CDR3 loop: CSASDEGGAEKLFF. Here the CDR3 DNA reads TGCAGTGCTAGTGATGAGGGCGGGGCCGAAAAACTGTTTTTT.